This TCR beta chain was documented in a study of blood T cell repertoires in COVID-19. In the study overall: Spain, Italy and the United States supplied samples that represented acute and convalescent COVID-19. PBMCs, B-cell-depleted T cells, or T cells were the source of the cDNA or gDNA that made up the material.

Germline loops: CDR1 GTSNPN, CDR2 SVGIG (reference sequence). This CDR3 region has 13 residues. Trimming cost V 8 bases and J 5 bases; bases outside gene matches: 10. As originally analysed: Reference gene primer amplification in the assay estimated nucleated cell counts. The data were produced by immunoSEQ multiplex PCR, yet TCRdb's version contains in-frame clones alone and is incomplete. The V and J calls and clone size are taken from that table; D and trimming were inferred from the DNA. The sample has about 140,000 clones, about 82% seen once. Sequences were obtained from peripheral blood. This TCR derives from a woman in her fifties or sixties with acute or convalescent COVID-19. This chain uses TRBV30 with TRBJ1-2; 8 bases map to TRBD1. CDR3 residues: CASGQGGIYGYTF. DNA for the CDR3: TGTGCCAGTGGACAGGGAGGGATTTATGGCTACACCTTC.